The next 20 T cell receptor beta chains were all read from a single sample in a study of cytomegalovirus exposure and HLA in healthy donors. PCR was performed using 60 Vbeta and 13 Jbeta primers. TCRdb keeps only in-frame clones here, not all; method: immunoSEQ multiplex PCR. This table has some 140,000 clones, around 80% appearing once. Sequencing input: PBMCs. These receptor sequences come from a man younger than 40 in good health and CMV-seronegative.

The genes are TRBV6-5 and TRBJ1-4; no clear D gene. The CDR3 length is 12 residues. Germline V gene data show CDR1 as MNHEY and CDR2 as SVGAGI. Between the trimmed V and J ends, which lost 2 bases and 8 bases, there was a span of 6 bases. The CDR3 bases are TGTGCCAGCAGTTACAACAGAGAAAAACTGTTTTTT. It encodes CASSYNREKLFF.

Only a few counts were recorded for this clone. The chain is built from TRBV5-4 and TRBJ2-7, with TRBD1 matching 10 bases. Germline assignment: CDR1 SGHNT and CDR2 YYREEE (reference sequence). The V and J ends lost 1 base and 6 bases, in that order; junction bases with no gene match: 4. This CDR3 has 14 residues. CDR3 amino acids: CASSLRQGAREQYF. The CDR3 DNA reads as TGTGCCAGCAGCTTGAGACAGGGGGCGCGCGAGCAGTACTTC.

The chain is built from TRBV29-1 and TRBJ2-5; D unclear. The CDR3 is made up of 12 amino acids. Trimming stripped 0 bases from V and 5 bases from J, with 7 bases between. Per the germline V gene, CDR1 is SQVTM and CDR2 is ANQGSEA. This CDR3 is CSVEDSRETQYF. In DNA, the CDR3 is TGCAGCGTTGAAGATTCTAGGGAGACCCAGTACTTC.

The V gene is TRBV6-4, the J gene TRBJ2-2, with TRBD2 matching 11 bases. Per the germline V gene, CDR1 is MRHNA and CDR2 is SNTAGT. The CDR3 runs 14 residues. V shed 7 bases, J shed 7 bases, and the junction held 5 bases outside the gene matches. As DNA, the CDR3 is TGTGCCAGCATAACTAGCGGGAGAATCGGGGAGCTGTTTTTT. Amino acid sequence: CASITSGRIGELFF.

The chain has TRBV2 and TRBJ1-2, with a weak D call TRBD1 (6 bases). This CDR3 contains 12 residues. Trimming shortened V by 6 bases and J by 8 bases, and 13 bases separated the two germline ends. CDR1 and CDR2 from the germline V gene are SNHLY and FYNNEI. Here the CDR3 reads CASSAPGQGYTF. CDR3 DNA sequence: TGTGCCAGCAGCGCGCCGGGACAAGGCTACACCTTC.

The CDR3 DNA reads as TGTGCCAGCAGCTTAGATCAAAGGGCCGGGAGCGGTACCTTC. Protein product: CASSLDQRAGSGTF. The chain couples TRBV11-2 to TRBJ1-2; D not resolved. Looked up from germline, CDR1 is SGHAT and CDR2 is FQNNGV. Trimming took 0 bases from V and 14 from J, leaving 19 bases between them. CDR3 size: 14 residues.

This rearrangement joins TRBV28 to TRBJ1-2; 7 bases agree with TRBD1. V was pared by 8 bases and J by 7 bases, with 10 bases of the junction left unmatched. The CDR3 has 13 residues. Germline lookup yields CDR1 MDHEN and CDR2 SYDVKM. CDR3 residues: CASCTGALTGYTF. CDR3 nucleotide sequence: TGTGCCAGCTGCACAGGGGCTCTGACTGGCTACACCTTC.

This clone was counted once. The chain couples TRBV5-6 to TRBJ2-1, with D perhaps matching TRBD1 (6 bases). The V end was cut by 3 bases, the J end by 6 bases, with 19 bases between. The CDR3 consists of 16 residues. CDR1 SGHDT and CDR2 YYEEEE come from the germline V gene. The CDR3 sequence: CASSSPLRTEGNEQFF. In nucleotides, the CDR3 is TGTGCCAGCAGCTCCCCCTTACGGACAGAGGGCAATGAGCAGTTCTTC.

The chain is built from TRBV5-1 and TRBJ2-3; TRBD1 is a possible D gene (6 bases). The germline CDR1 and CDR2 sequences are SGHRS and YFSETQ. The V gene lost 6 bases and the J gene lost 5 bases, with 16 bases spanning the gap. There are 14 residues in the CDR3. The CDR3 DNA sequence: TGCGCCAGCACTCGAACAGGGCCTGAAGATACGCAGTATTTT. This codes for CASTRTGPEDTQYF.

This clone was detected a few times. The CDR3 loop is CASGLVGVEYGYTF. The CDR3 coding sequence is TGCGCCAGCGGTTTAGTGGGAGTGGAGTATGGCTACACCTTC. The genes are TRBV5-1 and TRBJ1-2; the D is unclear. This CDR3 is built from 14 residues. Germline lookup yields CDR1 SGHRS and CDR2 YFSETQ. Trimming pared 7 bases from V and 5 bases from J, leaving 18 bases between.

The chain combines TRBV28 with TRBJ2-2; a possible D gene is TRBD2 (5 bases). Trimming left V 6 bases short and J 6 bases short, with 11 bases between. The germline V gene encodes CDR1 MDHEN and CDR2 SYDVKM. The CDR3 runs to 13 residues. The DNA of the CDR3 is TGTGCCAGCAGCTCGGACTGGTCCGGGGAGCTGTTTTTT. It is translated as CASSSDWSGELFF.

J is TRBJ2-1 and V is TRBV9; no definite D call. This CDR3 comprises 14 residues. With 4 bases removed from V and 8 bases from J, the gap between germline ends came to 16 bases. Germline V gene lookup returns CDR1 SGDLS and CDR2 YYNGEE. In nucleotides, the CDR3 is TGTGCCAGCAGCCCCCGCGACTCGTACGATGAGCAGTTCTTC. Its protein product is CASSPRDSYDEQFF.

The chain has TRBV6-6 and TRBJ2-7, with TRBD2 matching over 7 bases. The CDR3 consists of 14 residues. V lost 2 bases and J lost 3; bases outside the gene matches: 4. From germline, CDR1 is MNHNY and CDR2 SVGAGI (reference sequence). DNA of the CDR3: TGTGCCAGCAGTTACCTAGCGGCCGACTACGAGCAGTACTTC. This sequence encodes CASSYLAADYEQYF.

The genes are TRBV5-5 and TRBJ2-7; no clear D gene. The CDR3 is 12 amino acids. CDR1 is SGHKS, CDR2 YYEKEE, per germline (reference sequence). The ends were cut back, 2 bases at V and 3 bases at J, with 6 bases in the middle. This CDR3 is CASSFVHYEQYF. The CDR3 region has the DNA TGTGCCAGCAGCTTCGTACACTACGAGCAGTACTTC.

This clone was seen a handful of times. The genes are TRBV18 and TRBJ1-4, with TRBD1 as a possible D gene (6 bases). Looked up from germline, CDR1 is KGHSH and CDR2 is LQKENI. Trimming stripped 5 bases from V and 3 bases from J, with 10 bases between. The CDR3 length is 14 residues. The CDR3 DNA follows: TGTGCCAGCTCAAAGGACAGCCCTAATGAAAAACTGTTTTTT. This translates into CASSKDSPNEKLFF.

The DNA of the CDR3 is TGTGCCAGCACCAAGACAGTCGGAAGAACTGAAGCTTTCTTT. Translated, it gives CASTKTVGRTEAFF. The rearrangement links TRBV6-1 to TRBJ1-1, with D perhaps TRBD1 (5 bases). V was shortened by 7 bases and J by 5 bases, with 17 bases between the two germline ends. The CDR3 is 14 residues long. Germline-derived CDR1 and CDR2 are MNHNS and SASEGT.

This chain uses TRBV4-3 with TRBJ1-5, with D possibly being TRBD1 (5 bases). Germline CDR1 and CDR2: LGHNA and YSLEER. V was cut by 4 bases and J by 2 bases, with 12 bases left in between. The CDR3 is 15 amino acids. The CDR3 DNA sequence: TGCGCCAGCAGCCTAGGGGCCAGCGGCAATCAGCCCCAGCATTTT. This codes for CASSLGASGNQPQHF.

V usage is TRBV28 and J usage is TRBJ1-1; 8 bases match TRBD1. The CDR3 has 15 amino acids. CDR1 is MDHEN, CDR2 SYDVKM, per germline. The ends lost 7 bases at V and 3 bases at J; junction bases unmatched: 10. CDR3 sequence reads: CASIPSTGDYTEAFF. CDR3 nucleotides: TGTGCCAGCATTCCTTCGACAGGGGACTACACTGAAGCTTTCTTT.

The chain joins TRBV4-1 to TRBJ2-7; TRBD1 matches at 11 bases. CDR3 size: 15 residues. J was trimmed by 4 bases and V by 3 bases; bases with no gene match: 5. Germline V gives CDR1 MGHRA, CDR2 YSYEKL. The CDR3: CASSQPGTGGYEQYF. DNA of the CDR3: TGCGCCAGCAGCCAGCCCGGGACAGGGGGATACGAGCAGTACTTC.

This chain uses TRBV29-1 with TRBJ2-2; weak D call: TRBD1 (7 bases). The CDR3 has 15 amino acids. Germline V gene sequence: CDR1 SQVTM, CDR2 ANQGSEA. The V end lost 4 bases, the J end lost 0 bases, and 12 bases lay between the germline ends. CDR3 nucleotides: TGCAGCGTTGCAGGAGGGACAGCGAACACCGGGGAGCTGTTTTTT. Protein sequence: CSVAGGTANTGELFF.